The clone carrying this T cell receptor (beta chain) was observed at least ten times. Its target is not known. This CDR3 is built from 15 residues. Deletions cut 5 bases from V and 0 bases from J, with 10 bases between. The V gene's germline CDR1 is SGHTA and CDR2 FQGNSA. The data originate from a study of blood T cells in healthy people across ages. Study outcomes and limitations: Researchers deemed the diversity estimates from one million T cells underestimates.

With a J-beta primer mix and a sample-barcoded 5' primer, a second PCR ran about 6 to 11 cycles. Tags on each cDNA molecule came from a template-switch adaptor with 12 random nucleotides. There were at least 3 million CDR3-containing paired-end reads obtained from each sample. TCRdb re-derived calls from the 5' RACE reads in MiXCR, one entry per CDR3 protein. The sample yields around 800,000 distinct CDR3 sequences, less than 70% seen once. Input material: blood. This TCR was recovered from a man older than 75 in good health. The chain links TRBV7-2 to TRBJ1-4, with D maybe TRBD1 (5 bases). The CDR3 spells CASSQTGPTNEKLFF. The CDR3 region has the DNA TGTGCCAGCAGCCAAACAGGCCCAACTAATGAAAAACTGTTTTTT. The whole variable domain, filled in from reference TRBV7-2 and TRBJ1-4, reads GAGVSQSPSNKVTEKGKDVELRCDPISGHTALYWYRQSLGQGLEFLIYFQGNSAPDKSGLPSDRFSAERTGGSVSTLTIQRTQQEDSAVYLCASSQTGPTNEKLFFGSGTQLSVL.